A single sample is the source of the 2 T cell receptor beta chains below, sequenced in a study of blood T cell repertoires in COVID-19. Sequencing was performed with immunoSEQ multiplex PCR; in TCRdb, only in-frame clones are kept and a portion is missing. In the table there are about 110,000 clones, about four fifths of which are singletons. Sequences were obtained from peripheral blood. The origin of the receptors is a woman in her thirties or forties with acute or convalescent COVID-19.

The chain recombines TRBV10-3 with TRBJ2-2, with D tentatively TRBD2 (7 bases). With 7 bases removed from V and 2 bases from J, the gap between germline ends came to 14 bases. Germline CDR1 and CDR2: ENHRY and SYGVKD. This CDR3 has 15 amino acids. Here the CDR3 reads CAIMRGGTNTGELFF. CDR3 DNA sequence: TGTGCCATCATGAGGGGGGGCACTAACACCGGGGAGCTGTTTTTT.

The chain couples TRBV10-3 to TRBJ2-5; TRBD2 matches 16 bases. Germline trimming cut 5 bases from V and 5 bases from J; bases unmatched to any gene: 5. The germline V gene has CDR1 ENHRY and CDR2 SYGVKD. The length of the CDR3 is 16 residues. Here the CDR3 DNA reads TGTGCCATCAGTCGCGGGACTAGCGGGGGGGAGGAGACCCAGTACTTC. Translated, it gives CAISRGTSGGEETQYF.